A single sample is the source of the 15 T cell receptor beta chains below, sequenced in a study of blood T cell repertoires in COVID-19. TCRdb's table, derived via immunoSEQ multiplex PCR, lists solely in-frame clones and lacks some. Of roughly 140,000 clones in the sample, more than 80% were seen once. Material for sequencing was PBMCs or T cells enriched from blood (not recorded which). The receptors stem from a woman younger than 35 who had been exposed to COVID-19.

The chain couples TRBV6-4 to TRBJ2-2, with 11 bases fitting TRBD2. This CDR3 has 15 residues. V trimming: 4 bases; J trimming: 6 bases; junction bases outside the gene matches: 4. Germline CDR1 MRHNA, CDR2 SNTAGT. CDR3 nucleotide sequence: TGTGCCAGCAGTGTTAGCGGGAGGGTGCCCGGGGAGCTGTTTTTT. Translated: CASSVSGRVPGELFF.

The rearrangement links TRBV27 to TRBJ2-1; possibly TRBD2 for D (5 bases). The V gene's germline CDR1 is MNHEY and CDR2 SMNVEV (reference sequence). The length of the CDR3 is 15 residues. V lost 5 bases to trimming and J lost 8 bases, with 19 bases between them. The CDR3 sequence is CASSPSPGVRDEQFF. CDR3 DNA: TGTGCCAGCAGTCCCAGTCCCGGGGTAAGGGATGAGCAGTTCTTC.

This clone has a count of ten or more. The chain combines TRBV5-1 with TRBJ1-4; 7 positions agree with TRBD1. The germline CDR1 and CDR2 sequences are SGHRS and YFSETQ. The V and J ends lost 4 bases and 5 bases, in that order; junction bases with no gene match: 5. The CDR3 extends over 14 amino acids. In nucleotides, the CDR3 is TGCGCCAGCAGCGTGGGACAGAGGAATGAAAAACTGTTTTTT. Translating gives CASSVGQRNEKLFF.

CDR3 region: CAISEGTSGSETQYF. CDR3 in DNA: TGTGCCATCAGTGAGGGGACTAGCGGGAGTGAGACCCAGTACTTC. V usage is TRBV10-3 and J usage is TRBJ2-5; 14 positions match TRBD2. The CDR3 is 15 amino acids. The ends lost 2 bases at V and 5 bases at J; junction bases unmatched: 1. Germline CDR1 reads ENHRY; CDR2 reads SYGVKD.

This clone was seen more than once but under ten times. This chain links TRBV7-3 with TRBJ2-7; D is possibly TRBD2 (7 bases). V lost 6 bases to trimming and J lost 2 bases, with 17 bases between them. Germline CDR1 reads SGHTA; CDR2 reads FQGTGA. There are 15 residues in the CDR3. For the CDR3, the DNA is TGTGCCAGCAGTTTAGAGGCGGGGGCCCCCTACGAGCAGTACTTC. This encodes CASSLEAGAPYEQYF.

The chain uses TRBV5-1 and TRBJ2-2; 14 bases line up with TRBD2. Germline CDR1 SGHRS, CDR2 YFSETQ. After removal of 7 bases from V and 5 bases from J, the junction contained 7 bases not matched to a gene. This CDR3 has 16 residues. The CDR3 is CASGGLAGDRTGELFF. DNA for the CDR3: TGCGCCAGCGGGGGACTAGCGGGAGATCGTACCGGGGAGCTGTTTTTT.

This clone was observed a single time. The DNA of the CDR3 is TGCGCCAGCAGTTCCGGACAGACGGGTTACACTGAAGCTTTCTTT. This translates into CASSSGQTGYTEAFF. The V gene is TRBV5-1, the J gene TRBJ1-1; a possible D gene is TRBD1 (6 bases). Germline V gene lookup returns CDR1 SGHRS and CDR2 YFSETQ. This CDR3 comprises 15 residues. Trimming shortened V by 5 bases and J by 3 bases, and 17 bases separated the two germline ends.

The chain joins TRBV20-1 to TRBJ1-2; D is unclear. The ends were cut back, 0 bases at V and 8 bases at J, with 7 bases in the middle. The germline V gene encodes CDR1 DFQATT and CDR2 SNEGSKA (reference sequence). The CDR3 length is 11 residues. CDR3 nucleotides: TGCAGTGCTAGAGACAGATACGGCTACACCTTC. It yields the protein CSARDRYGYTF.

The J gene is TRBJ2-7, the V gene TRBV29-1, with TRBD1 matching over 10 bases. The CDR3 runs to 14 residues. CDR1 is SQVTM and CDR2 is ANQGSEA in the germline V gene. V shed 5 bases, J shed 5 bases, and the junction held 9 bases outside the gene matches. The CDR3 nucleotides read TGCAGCGTTAATCGGGACAGGGGACAGCACGAGCAGTACTTC. Translated: CSVNRDRGQHEQYF.

A word on this clone: Being one base from a much bigger clone, this may be a read error. This chain connects TRBV27 to TRBJ1-1; TRBD1 is a possible D gene (6 bases). Deletions cut 2 bases from V and 5 bases from J, with 6 bases between. The V gene's germline CDR1 is MNHEY and CDR2 SMNVEV (reference sequence). This CDR3 spans 12 amino acids. The CDR3 protein is CASSLRGTEAFF. The CDR3 region has the DNA TGTGCCAGCAGTTTAAGGGGGACTGAAGCTTTCTTT.

This chain joins TRBV14 and TRBJ2-2, with 11 bases that match TRBD2. The trim removed 2 bases at V and 4 bases at J, leaving 6 bases unmatched. Germline CDR1 SGHDN, CDR2 FVKESK. The CDR3 totals 17 residues. In nucleotides, the CDR3 is TGTGCCAGCAGCCAAAACCTAGCGGGAGGCTTCACCGGGGAGCTGTTTTTT. Amino acids: CASSQNLAGGFTGELFF.

This clone was detected only once. The V and J genes are TRBV5-1 and TRBJ2-1, with TRBD2 as a possible D gene (6 bases). Germline-derived CDR1 and CDR2 are SGHRS and YFSETQ. Trimming shortened V by 0 bases and J by 12 bases, and 16 bases separated the two germline ends. The CDR3 has 14 amino acids. The CDR3 DNA reads as TGCGCCAGCAGCTTGGTGGACGGAGGAGGGGTGCAGTTCTTC. Residues: CASSLVDGGGVQFF.

The gene calls are TRBV11-2 and TRBJ2-5, with D perhaps TRBD1 (6 bases). Germline assignment: CDR1 SGHAT and CDR2 FQNNGV. With 2 bases removed from V and 8 bases from J, the gap between germline ends came to 27 bases. The CDR3 extends over 18 amino acids. CDR3 protein: CASSLIGGRGYVTGTQYF. CDR3 DNA: TGTGCCAGCAGCTTAATAGGAGGCAGGGGATACGTCACTGGAACCCAGTACTTC.

The genes are TRBV10-3 and TRBJ1-1; D is unclear. This CDR3 comprises 15 residues. Trimming cost V 0 bases and J 1 base, with 9 bases left between them. CDR1 ENHRY and CDR2 SYGVKD come from the germline V gene. The CDR3 DNA reads TGTGCCATCAGTGAGTCGCAAAGACAGAACACTGAAGCTTTCTTT. This gives the protein CAISESQRQNTEAFF.

The rearrangement joins TRBV28 to TRBJ1-1, with 8 nucleotides matching TRBD1. The germline gives CDR1 MDHEN, CDR2 SYDVKM. CDR3 length equals 12 residues. With 8 bases clipped from V and 6 bases from J, the junction kept 5 bases outside the gene matches. The CDR3 nucleotides are TGTGCCAGCCAGGGGGCCATACCTGAAGCTTTCTTT. Its protein product is CASQGAIPEAFF.